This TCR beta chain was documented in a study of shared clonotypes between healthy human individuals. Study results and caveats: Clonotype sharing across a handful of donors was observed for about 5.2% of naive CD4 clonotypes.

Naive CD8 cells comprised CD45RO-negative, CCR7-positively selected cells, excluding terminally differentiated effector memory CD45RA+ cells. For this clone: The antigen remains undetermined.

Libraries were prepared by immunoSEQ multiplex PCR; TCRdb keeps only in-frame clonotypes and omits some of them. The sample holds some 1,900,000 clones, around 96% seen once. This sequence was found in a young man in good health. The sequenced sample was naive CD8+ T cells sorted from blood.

The CDR3 region has the DNA TGCAGCGTTGATCTTGGACAGGGGTACCAAGAGACCCAGTACTTC. Encoded protein: CSVDLGQGYQETQYF. V usage is TRBV29-1 and J usage is TRBJ2-5; 9 bases fit TRBD1. The V gene's germline CDR1 is SQVTM and CDR2 ANQGSEA. CDR3 length equals 15 residues. The V and J ends lost 3 bases and 0 bases, in that order; junction bases with no gene match: 5.